A single sample is the source of the 30 T cell receptor beta chains below, sequenced in a study of OX40 agonist ivuxolimab in advanced cancers. Profiled with immunoSEQ multiplex PCR; TCRdb holds only in-frame clones, not every one. The sample has around 13,000 clones, about 80% seen once. This sample comprised CD4+ or CD8+ T cells sorted from blood, obtained in a trial of the OX40 agonist ivuxolimab. The receptors originated from an adult with an advanced solid tumor such as melanoma, head and neck, liver or kidney cancer.

This chain joins TRBV5-6 and TRBJ2-5; 7 bases match TRBD1. Unmatched junction bases numbered 4, after V lost 0 bases and J lost 2 bases. In germline, CDR1 is SGHDT, CDR2 YYEEEE. This CDR3 is built from 15 residues. CDR3 residues: CASSLDRGFQETQYF. The CDR3 region has the DNA TGTGCCAGCAGCTTGGACAGGGGATTTCAAGAGACCCAGTACTTC. Full variable domain (remainder filled in from reference TRBV5-6 and TRBJ2-5): DAGVTQSPTHLIKTRGQQVTLRCSPKSGHDTVSWYQQALGQGPQFIFQYYEEEERQRGNFPDRFSGHQFPNYSSELNVNALLLGDSALYLCASSLDRGFQETQYFGPGTRLLVL.

The chain carries TRBV5-6 and TRBJ1-3; D is ambiguous. The germline V gene has CDR1 SGHDT and CDR2 YYEEEE. This CDR3 has 16 residues. Trimming stripped 4 bases from V and 4 bases from J, with 18 bases between. The CDR3 spells CASSPGPGIEGNTIYF. In DNA form, the CDR3 reads TGTGCCAGCAGCCCCGGGCCCGGGATTGAAGGAAACACCATATATTTT. Combining the CDR3 with reference TRBV5-6 and TRBJ1-3 gives the whole variable domain DAGVTQSPTHLIKTRGQQVTLRCSPKSGHDTVSWYQQALGQGPQFIFQYYEEEERQRGNFPDRFSGHQFPNYSSELNVNALLLGDSALYLCASSPGPGIEGNTIYFGEGSWLTVV.

V gene TRBV6-6 combines with J gene TRBJ2-3; D could derive from TRBD1 or TRBD2 (5 bases each). With 9 bases removed from V and 4 bases from J, the gap between germline ends came to 14 bases. The germline CDR1 and CDR2 sequences are MNHNY and SVGAGI (reference sequence). This CDR3 contains 13 residues. The CDR3 spells CASGLMGADTQYF. The CDR3 bases are TGTGCCAGTGGTCTTATGGGGGCAGATACGCAGTATTTT.

The rearrangement uses TRBV11-2 and TRBJ2-2; unclear D gene. Trimming cost V 3 bases and J 6 bases, with 8 bases left between them. The CDR3 sequence is 13 residues long. From germline, CDR1 is SGHAT and CDR2 FQNNGV. The CDR3 loop is CASSFGAAGELFF. CDR3 nucleotide sequence: TGTGCCAGCAGCTTTGGCGCGGCCGGGGAGCTGTTTTTT. The complete variable domain, with remaining parts taken from reference TRBV11-2 and TRBJ2-2, reads EAGVAQSPRYKIIEKRQSVAFWCNPISGHATLYWYQQILGQGPKLLIQFQNNGVVDDSQLPKDRFSAERLKGVDSTLKIQPAKLEDSAVYLCASSFGAAGELFFGEGSRLTVL.

The J gene is TRBJ2-5, the V gene TRBV5-4; TRBD1 might be the D (8 bases). Trimming stripped 6 bases from V and 3 bases from J, with 18 bases between. Germline V gene lookup returns CDR1 SGHNT and CDR2 YYREEE (reference sequence). This CDR3 has 15 residues. In DNA form, the CDR3 reads TGTGCCAGCAACTTCAGGGGGCTAGCGGAAGAGACCCAGTACTTC. Amino acids: CASNFRGLAEETQYF.

The CDR3: CASSFGGDTQYF. CDR3 in DNA: TGTGCCAGCAGCTTCGGGGGCGATACGCAGTATTTT. The chain couples TRBV7-9 to TRBJ2-3; D might be TRBD1 or TRBD2, each matching 6 bases. Trimming removed 3 bases at V and 6 bases at J, with 7 bases between. This CDR3 comprises 12 residues. Germline V gene sequence: CDR1 SEHNR, CDR2 FQNEAQ (reference sequence).

The rearrangement joins TRBV7-9 to TRBJ2-7, with D tentatively TRBD2 (6 bases). The germline V gene encodes CDR1 SEHNR and CDR2 FQNEAQ (reference sequence). The CDR3 consists of 13 residues. Deletions cut 3 bases from V and 1 base from J, with 7 bases between. The CDR3 sequence: CASSFRESYEQYF. The CDR3 DNA is TGTGCCAGCAGCTTCCGGGAGTCCTACGAGCAGTACTTC. The entire variable domain, with the rest obtained from reference TRBV7-9 and TRBJ2-7, is as follows: DTGVSQNPRHKITKRGQNVTFRCDPISEHNRLYWYRQTLGQGPEFLTYFQNEAQLEKSRLLSDRFSAERPKGSFSTLEIQRTEQGDSAMYLCASSFRESYEQYFGPGTRLTVT.

This chain uses TRBV7-8 with TRBJ2-1; D is unclear. The V gene lost 5 bases and the J gene lost 8 bases, with 13 bases spanning the gap. Germline V CDR1 and CDR2: SGHVS, FQNEAQ. This CDR3 spans 13 amino acids. Here the CDR3 reads CASSPDNRYEQFF. CDR3 DNA sequence: TGTGCCAGCAGCCCTGATAACCGTTATGAGCAGTTCTTC. Drawing the rest from reference TRBV7-8 and TRBJ2-1, the complete variable domain is GAGVSQSPRYKVAKRGQDVALRCDPISGHVSLFWYQQALGQGPEFLTYFQNEAQLDKSGLPSDRFFAERPEGSVSTLKIQRTQQEDSAVYLCASSPDNRYEQFFGPGTRLTVL.

The chain combines TRBV10-3 with TRBJ1-5, with D possibly being TRBD1 (6 bases). The ends were cut back, 6 bases at V and 13 bases at J, with 16 bases in the middle. Germline V gives CDR1 ENHRY, CDR2 SYGVKD. This CDR3 has 12 residues. For the CDR3, the DNA is TGTGCCATCAGCGAGGGGAGCAGGGGACAGCATTTT. Its translation: CAISEGSRGQHF.

The rearrangement uses TRBV9 and TRBJ1-2; 8 bases are shared with TRBD1. The CDR3 is 16 amino acids. Trimming took 3 bases from V and 5 from J; bases not matched to a gene: 12. In germline, CDR1 is SGDLS, CDR2 YYNGEE. CDR3 sequence: CASSGYRDRSMYGYTF. The CDR3, as DNA: TGTGCCAGCAGCGGATACCGGGACAGGTCTATGTATGGCTACACCTTC.

The chain uses TRBV28 and TRBJ1-5; D is possibly TRBD1 (6 bases). CDR1 MDHEN and CDR2 SYDVKM come from the germline V gene. V gave up 5 bases and J gave up 8 bases, with 16 bases separating them. CDR3 length equals 14 residues. CDR3 coding DNA: TGTGCCAGCAGTATCACAGGGCCATTCAAGCCCCAGCATTTT. This encodes CASSITGPFKPQHF. The variable domain in full, with the rest retrieved from reference TRBV28 and TRBJ1-5, is DVKVTQSSRYLVKRTGEKVFLECVQDMDHENMFWYRQDPGLGLRLIYFSYDVKMKEKGDIPEGYSVSREKKERFSLILESASTNQTSMYLCASSITGPFKPQHFGDGTRLSIL.

The gene calls are TRBV5-6 and TRBJ2-2, with D unclear. Germline V gene sequence: CDR1 SGHDT, CDR2 YYEEEE. Trimming took off 4 bases at V and 1 base at J, with 8 bases between the two ends. The CDR3 length is 14 residues. DNA for the CDR3: TGTGCCAGCAGCCGGGCTATGAACACCGGGGAGCTGTTTTTT. Its protein is CASSRAMNTGELFF. Full variable domain (missing parts from reference TRBV5-6 and TRBJ2-2): DAGVTQSPTHLIKTRGQQVTLRCSPKSGHDTVSWYQQALGQGPQFIFQYYEEEERQRGNFPDRFSGHQFPNYSSELNVNALLLGDSALYLCASSRAMNTGELFFGEGSRLTVL.

The chain employs TRBV18 and TRBJ2-1; TRBD2 aligns across 8 bases. The CDR3 is 16 residues long. Germline CDR1 is KGHSH and CDR2 is LQKENI. J lost 2 bases, V lost 2 bases, and 5 bases had no gene match. The CDR3 protein is CASSPEVAGTYNEQFF. Here the CDR3 DNA reads TGTGCCAGCTCACCAGAGGTAGCGGGGACCTACAATGAGCAGTTCTTC.

The gene calls are TRBV29-1 and TRBJ1-1; D is unclear. This CDR3 is 14 amino acids long. V lost 8 bases to trimming and J lost 5 bases, with 21 bases between them. Germline CDR1 reads SQVTM; CDR2 reads ANQGSEA. For the CDR3, the DNA is TGCAGCACCCCAAATGACGGTCACGGGACTGAAGCTTTCTTT. It specifies CSTPNDGHGTEAFF.

V gene TRBV7-9 combines with J gene TRBJ2-3; no clear D gene. CDR1 is SEHNR and CDR2 is FQNEAQ in the germline V gene (reference sequence). Trimming cost V 10 bases and J 0 bases, with 14 bases left between them. This CDR3 comprises 14 residues. This chain's CDR3 is CATTPITSTDTQYF. The CDR3 coding sequence is TGTGCCACCACACCGATTACTAGCACAGATACGCAGTATTTT.

This clone was found a few times. The rearrangement uses TRBV28 and TRBJ2-7; TRBD2 aligns across 7 bases. V gave up 5 bases and J gave up 0 bases; unmatched junction bases: 13. The V gene's germline CDR1 is MDHEN and CDR2 SYDVKM. The CDR3 covers 17 residues. The CDR3 reads CASSPSLAWGGSYEQYF. Written as DNA, the CDR3 is TGTGCCAGCAGTCCTTCCCTGGCATGGGGGGGCTCCTACGAGCAGTACTTC.

This clone turned up a few times. The chain is built from TRBV30 and TRBJ2-2, with 7 bases aligning to TRBD1. Germline values: CDR1 GTSNPN, CDR2 SVGIG (reference sequence). J was trimmed by 5 bases and V by 0 bases; bases with no gene match: 12. This CDR3 region has 17 residues. This CDR3 is CAWSVPLWDSGTGELFF. In DNA, the CDR3 is TGTGCCTGGAGTGTACCTCTTTGGGACAGTGGGACCGGGGAGCTGTTTTTT.

The CDR3 spells CATLPPGRVHSSTDTQYF. The CDR3 DNA is TGTGCCACCTTGCCCCCGGGTCGGGTACACTCTAGCACAGATACGCAGTATTTT. This chain joins TRBV19 and TRBJ2-3, with D hard to call. Trimming stripped 10 bases from V and 0 bases from J, with 26 bases between. In germline, CDR1 is LNHDA, CDR2 SQIVND (reference sequence). This CDR3 has 18 amino acids.

The CDR3 DNA reads as TGTGCCAGCTTAGGGGGAGTTTATGGCTACACCTTC. The encoded protein is CASLGGVYGYTF. V and J are TRBV5-5 and TRBJ1-2; D perhaps matches TRBD1 (6 bases). Germline lookup yields CDR1 SGHKS and CDR2 YYEKEE (reference sequence). The ends were cut back, 7 bases at V and 5 bases at J, with 12 bases in the middle. This CDR3 has 12 residues.

The chain carries TRBV20-1 and TRBJ2-5; no firm D call. This CDR3 spans 11 amino acids. Germline V gene lookup returns CDR1 DFQATT and CDR2 SNEGSKA (reference sequence). Trimming removed 1 base from V and 4 bases from J, with 4 bases in between. CDR3 sequence reads: CSARVGETQYF. For the CDR3, the DNA is TGCAGTGCTAGAGTCGGAGAGACCCAGTACTTC.

The chain carries TRBV29-1 and TRBJ1-2, with D unclear. The CDR3 consists of 14 residues. CDR1 is SQVTM and CDR2 is ANQGSEA in the germline V gene. The V end lost 0 bases, the J end lost 1 base, and 9 bases lay between the germline ends. Here the CDR3 reads CSVEERPFNYGYTF. The CDR3, as DNA: TGCAGCGTTGAAGAAAGGCCGTTTAACTATGGCTACACCTTC. The whole variable domain, remainder taken from reference TRBV29-1 and TRBJ1-2, is SAVISQKPSRDICQRGTSLTIQCQVDSQVTMMFWYRQQPGQSLTLIATANQGSEATYESGFVIDKFPISRPNLTFSTLTVSNMSPEDSSIYLCSVEERPFNYGYTFGSGTRLTVV.

The gene calls are TRBV9 and TRBJ2-3; 9 nucleotides agree with TRBD2. Germline V gene sequence: CDR1 SGDLS, CDR2 YYNGEE. The CDR3 totals 16 residues. V trimming: 0 bases; J trimming: 3 bases; junction bases outside the gene matches: 5. The CDR3 loop reads CASSVGGGGATDTQYF. The DNA of the CDR3 is TGTGCCAGCAGCGTAGGTGGCGGGGGGGCAACAGATACGCAGTATTTT.

The V and J genes are TRBV14 and TRBJ1-2; D gene uncertain. With 0 bases removed from V and 6 bases from J, the gap between germline ends came to 11 bases. This CDR3 contains 14 residues. Germline lookup yields CDR1 SGHDN and CDR2 FVKESK. The DNA of the CDR3 is TGTGCCAGCAGCCAAGAATTGAGGGCAGATGGCTACACCTTC. Translating gives CASSQELRADGYTF.

V and J are TRBV2 and TRBJ1-5, with D possibly TRBD1 on 5 matching bases. The CDR3 contains 15 residues. V was shortened by 6 bases and J by 0 bases, with 12 bases between the two germline ends. CDR1 and CDR2 (germline): SNHLY, FYNNEI. Written as DNA, the CDR3 is TGTGCCAGCAGCCAGGGCGATTATAGCAATCAGCCCCAGCATTTT. This codes for CASSQGDYSNQPQHF.

V usage is TRBV6-9 and J usage is TRBJ2-7; D not certain. With 4 bases removed from V and 8 bases from J, the gap between germline ends came to 9 bases. The CDR3 contains 11 residues. The germline gives CDR1 MNHGY, CDR2 SVAAGI. The CDR3 protein is CASSSMKKQYF. CDR3 coding DNA: TGTGCCAGCAGTTCCATGAAGAAGCAGTACTTC.

V usage is TRBV11-2 and J usage is TRBJ2-1; D uncertain. The V end was cut by 4 bases, the J end by 5 bases, with 18 bases between. There are 16 residues in the CDR3. Germline assignment: CDR1 SGHAT and CDR2 FQNNGV. The CDR3 sequence is CASSSRTLPADNEQFF. Written as DNA, the CDR3 is TGTGCCAGCAGCTCCAGGACCCTCCCGGCGGACAATGAGCAGTTCTTC.

The gene calls are TRBV28 and TRBJ2-3; D may be TRBD1 or TRBD2 (6 bases each). The CDR3 runs 16 residues. Per the germline V gene, CDR1 is MDHEN and CDR2 is SYDVKM. The V gene lost 4 bases and the J gene lost 0 bases, with 14 bases spanning the gap. The CDR3: CASSSLGGTSTDTQYF. CDR3 sequence (DNA): TGTGCCAGCAGTTCCCTGGGGGGCACTAGCACAGATACGCAGTATTTT.

The rearrangement links TRBV7-9 to TRBJ2-1, with TRBD2 identical over 8 bases. V was pared by 5 bases and J by 10 bases, with 7 bases of the junction left unmatched. CDR1 and CDR2 (germline): SEHNR, FQNEAQ (reference sequence). The length of the CDR3 is 13 residues. CDR3 DNA sequence: TGTGCCAGCAGCCCCGGGGGGGTTCGGGAGCAGTTCTTC. Translation gives CASSPGGVREQFF.

The J gene is TRBJ2-5, the V gene TRBV2; D perhaps matches TRBD1 (5 bases). V shed 1 base and J shed 6 bases, with 12 bases lying between them. Germline assignment: CDR1 SNHLY and CDR2 FYNNEI. The CDR3 loop spans 14 amino acids. In DNA form, the CDR3 reads TGTGCCAGCAGTGAAGGGGGCTATTTTAAGACCCAGTACTTC. Translated, it gives CASSEGGYFKTQYF.

The CDR3 region is CATSFSGTGAWNEQFF. As DNA, the CDR3 is TGTGCCACCAGCTTTTCCGGGACAGGGGCCTGGAATGAGCAGTTCTTC. The V call is TRBV15, the J call TRBJ2-1; TRBD1 matches 10 bases. CDR1 is LNHNV and CDR2 is YYDKDF in the germline V gene (reference sequence). V shed 5 bases and J 7 bases; nucleotides not matched to a gene: 11. CDR3 length equals 16 residues. Using reference TRBV15 and TRBJ2-1 for the parts outside the CDR3, the full variable domain is DAMVIQNPRYQVTQFGKPVTLSCSQTLNHNVMYWYQQKSSQAPKLLFHYYDKDFNNEADTPDNFQSRRPNTSFCFLDIRSPGLGDTAMYLCATSFSGTGAWNEQFFGPGTRLTVL.